This T cell receptor beta chain was sequenced in a study of blood T cell repertoires in COVID-19. Germline assignment: CDR1 LGHDT and CDR2 YNNKEL (reference sequence). V was pared by 1 base and J by 6 bases, with 13 bases between. The CDR3 covers 16 residues. Participants, roughly 18 to 90 years old, spanned approximately 25 US areas. Participant-reported clinical history was the basis for cohort assignment. TCRdb's table, derived via immunoSEQ multiplex PCR, lists solely in-frame clones and lacks some. This table holds 340,000 or so clones, around 86% found once. This rearrangement joins TRBV3-1 (or the pseudogene TRBV3-2) to TRBJ1-6, with D possibly being TRBD1 (6 bases). The sequencing sample was made of PBMCs or T cells enriched from blood (not recorded which). The clonotype was recovered from a woman aged 40 to 49 with acute COVID-19. Here the CDR3 reads CASSQGAGTRNSPLHF. As DNA, the CDR3 is TGTGCCAGCAGCCAAGGCGCCGGGACACGTAATTCACCCCTCCACTTT.